The present TCR beta chain was sequenced within a study of post-analysis software for immune sequencing data (dated by TCRdb to between 2015 and 2016). Looking at the study overall: The recorded disease courses included relapsing-remitting, secondary progressive and progressive-relapsing multiple sclerosis, and some patients had no subtype annotation. A subset of samples was prepared in parallel using single-end sample barcoding, then pooled and co-amplified after Illumina adapter ligation. The patient repertoires were compared against 10 to 12 previously published healthy control repertoires obtained from donors aged roughly 6 to 25 years.

To demonstrate the VDJtools post-analysis software, the study profiled TCR beta repertoires from the peripheral blood of 10 to 15 young patients with multiple sclerosis. The multiple sclerosis patients were children and adolescents ranging in age from roughly 6 to 15 years. This clonotype appeared a few times. Its target antigen remains unknown. Per-base qualities were not stored, and no clone one base away is much larger. To prepare the library, PCR was applied. For sequencing, an Illumina HiSeq 2500 was employed. Unique molecular identifiers were incorporated into TCR beta cDNA libraries to reduce PCR and sequencing biases. Some 500,000 cDNA molecules were obtained for every 1 to 10 million input T cells, so each molecule roughly corresponded to one T cell. The same protocol used for the earlier healthy control dataset was applied to prepare and sequence the patient libraries. Samples belonging to the same batch were prepared together, multiplexed and sequenced on a shared HiSeq lane. In the original analysis: Raw barcoded reads were processed with MIGEC, and single-read molecular identifier groups were discarded before consensus assembly and CDR3 extraction. VDJtools was used for post-analysis of the clonotype tables, with diversity normalized by down-sampling every dataset to the smallest sample size. Repertoire overlap clustering matched CDR3 amino acid but not nucleotide sequences to correct batch-related cross-sample contamination. The public reads were reanalyzed by TCRdb: fastp trimming at Q25, MiXCR alignment, in-frame beta chains only. Each entry merges the rows of one CDR3 protein and shows their most common DNA and genes. The V and J calls and clone size are TCRdb's, not the authors'. The sample has more than 500,000 distinct CDR3 sequences on record, 34% of them singletons. Of the sample, 4.5% to 7.5% is held by the ten largest clones.

Summary of the overall study and its limitations: Direct clustering with F measure revealed strong co-clustering of samples prepared in the same batch, which led to a batch-effect correction. Normalized Chao1 diversity was significantly lower in multiple sclerosis patients than controls, suggesting substantial peripheral T-cell clonal expansion. The control group was slightly older than the multiple sclerosis patient group. Patients showed significantly higher frequencies than controls for a handful of TRBV segments, among them TRBV5-6, TRBV5-1 and TRBV20-1.

V is pruned by 3 bases and J by 2 bases, leaving 4 bases of the junction without a gene match. The CDR3 runs 15 amino acids, cysteine and phenylalanine included. Only CDR3 DNA is held: 45 bases, read in frame from base 1. CDR1 SGHRS and CDR2 YFSETQ are derived from the germline V gene. The sample consisted of blood. The chain couples TRBV5-1 to TRBJ2-7; 11 middle bases align to TRBD1. The sequence was obtained from a girl under 18 with multiple sclerosis. The CDR3 reads as follows: CASSWGQGVPYEQYF. The sequenced DNA is TGCGCCAGCAGCTGGGGACAGGGGGTCCCCTACGAGCAGTACTTC.